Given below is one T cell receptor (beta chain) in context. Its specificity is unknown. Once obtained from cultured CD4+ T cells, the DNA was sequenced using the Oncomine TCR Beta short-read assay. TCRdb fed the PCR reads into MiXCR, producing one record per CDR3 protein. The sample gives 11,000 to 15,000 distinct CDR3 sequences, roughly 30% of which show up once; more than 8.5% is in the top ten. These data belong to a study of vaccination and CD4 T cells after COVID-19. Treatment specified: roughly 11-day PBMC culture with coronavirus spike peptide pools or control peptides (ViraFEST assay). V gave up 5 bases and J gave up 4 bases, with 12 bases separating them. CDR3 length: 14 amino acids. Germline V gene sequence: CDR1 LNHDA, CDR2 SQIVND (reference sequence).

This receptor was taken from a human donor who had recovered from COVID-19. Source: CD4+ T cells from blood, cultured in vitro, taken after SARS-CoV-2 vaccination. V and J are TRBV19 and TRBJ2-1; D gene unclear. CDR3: CASSPRAHYNEQFF. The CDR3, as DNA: TGTGCCAGTAGTCCCCGGGCCCATTACAATGAGCAGTTCTTC.